Given below is one TCR beta chain in context. It lacks a known antigen. Base qualities were left out, and no much larger clone turns up one base away. Ficoll-Paque density gradient centrifugation was used to isolate PBMCs. The data stem from a study of T-cell memory formation after mild COVID-19 (dated by TCRdb to about 2021). With regard to the full study: TCR sequence clusters from the two donors were largely donor specific. T-cell clones expanding and contracting after mild COVID-19 in two donors were tracked by longitudinal TCRalpha and TCRbeta repertoire sequencing. The cohort was made up of two young adult volunteers, one female and one male, who were previously healthy.

V drops 3 bases and J drops 8 bases, leaving 14 bases in between. Taken from the germline V gene (reference sequence), the CDR1 and CDR2 loops are DFQATT and SNEGSKA. Inclusive of the bounding cysteine and phenylalanine, the CDR3 is 13 residues long. Only the CDR3 region is kept as DNA, spanning 39 bases read in frame from base 1. The paper's findings and limits, for the study overall: Some responding clones were detected in pre-infection memory, suggesting pre-existing cross-reactive memory T cells joined the SARS-CoV-2 response. Only a couple of mild cases were covered in the study, and larger cohorts including severe cases with pre-infection samples were considered necessary. From day 15 to 85, contracting clones showed balanced CD4/CD8 phenotypes, whereas a second wave of clones that expanded from day 15 to 37 leaned towards CD4+. The second-wave clones that peaked on day 37 were not confirmed to be SARS-CoV-2 specific. Contracting CD4+ clones appeared mostly in the CM and EM memory subsets, whereas CD8+ clones were enriched in EMRA.

TCRdb records Illumina NovaSeq 6000 as the sequencer. TCRalpha and TCRbeta cDNA libraries were built by 5'RACE with constant-segment primers, adding sample barcodes and unique molecular identifiers. RNA was extracted from every sample with Trizol reagent. The libraries were amplified in two PCR steps, and the second step added a second sample barcode and Illumina TruSeq adapters. Sequencing of the libraries was done on an Illumina NovaSeq, producing 2 x 150 bp paired-end reads. The original pipeline was this. Demultiplexing of reads and collapsing into UMI-guided consensus sequences were performed with migec v1.2.7. Using mixcr v2.1.11, UMI consensuses were aligned to TRA and TRB V and J templates and then assembled into clonotypes. A clonotype was counted as expanded or contracted only if both edgeR and NoisET called the change significant, with noise models trained on biological replicates. edgeR calls used a false discovery rate-adjusted p below 0.01 and a log2 fold-change threshold of 1. As an exploratory analysis of dynamics, max-normalized trajectories of the 1000 most abundant clonotypes were examined with PCA combined with hierarchical clustering. The CD4 or CD8 phenotype of responding clones was assigned using the separately sequenced CD4+ and CD8+ repertoires. Clones were called with MiXCR by TCRdb after fastp trimmed the public reads at Q25, and only in-frame beta chains were retained. CDR3 protein duplicates are merged, each entry listing the most common genes and DNA. What appears here as the V and J calls and clone size reflects TCRdb's work, not the paper's. A total of 390,000 or so distinct CDR3 sequences appear in this sample, 16% of them only once. 20% to 25% of the sample is held by the ten biggest clonotypes.

Here the chain combines TRBV20-1 and TRBJ1-5, with no reliable assignment of the D segment. The sequenced sample was PBMCs or a T cell subset sorted from them (not recorded which). The clonotype was recovered from a man between 18 and 29 years old who had mild COVID-19 (a few samples of this study predate the infection). The sample titles of this study are shuffled in the database, so cell type and time point are left out; the donor was told from shared clones. The CDR3 loop reads CSASSLRVKPQHF. The sequenced DNA: TGCAGTGCTAGTAGTCTTCGCGTGAAGCCCCAGCATTTT.